The rows below give T cell receptor beta chains drawn from one sample of a study of T cell changes during pregnancy in multiple sclerosis. The repertoire was sequenced with immunoSEQ multiplex PCR; TCRdb's copy has only in-frame clones and lacks some. The sample lists fewer than 75,000 clones; approximately 91% were seen once. The sample in question was peripheral blood, obtained in the first trimester of pregnancy. Receptor source: a female donor with multiple sclerosis, enrolled in a pregnancy study. The CDR3 runs from the conserved cysteine through the conserved F or W. D genes are given only for firm matches. Some rows mark clone size as missing; the rest say once, few, many or name a class of expanded clone.

d_gene,j_gene,abundance,v_gene,CDR3nt,CDR3aa
.,TRBJ1-2,.,TRBV18,TGTGCCAGCTCACCCCCACAGGGCCCCTATGGCTACACCTTC,CASSPPQGPYGYTF
.,TRBJ1-4,.,TRBV4-1,TGCGCCAGCAGCTCCCTCGGGACATCAGGAGAAAAACTGTTTTTT,CASSSLGTSGEKLFF
.,TRBJ2-3,.,TRBV7-6,TGTGCCAGCAGCCGACAGAGCAATACGCAGTATTTT,CASSRQSNTQYF
TRBD1,TRBJ2-7,.,TRBV19,TGTGCCAGTAGTATTAAACAGGGGGCCGAGCAGTACTTC,CASSIKQGAEQYF
TRBD1,TRBJ1-6,.,TRBV5-8,TGTGCCAGCAGCTTGGATGGGACAGTAGATTCACCCCTCCACTTT,CASSLDGTVDSPLHF
TRBD2,TRBJ2-1,.,TRBV2,TGTGCCAGCAGTGTGCTCGGACTAGCTTACAATGAGCAGTTCTTC,CASSVLGLAYNEQFF
TRBD1,TRBJ2-1,.,TRBV7-3,TGTGCCAGCAGCCCCTGGGACAGGGCCTACAATGAGCAGTTCTTC,CASSPWDRAYNEQFF
.,TRBJ1-1,.,TRBV19,TGTGCCAGTATTGACGGGGTCCTGAACACTGAAGCTTTCTTT,CASIDGVLNTEAFF
TRBD2,TRBJ2-7,.,TRBV7-2,TGTGCCAGCAGCTTAGTAGCGGGGGACACCTACGAGCAGTACTTC,CASSLVAGDTYEQYF
.,TRBJ2-7,.,TRBV7-9,TGTGCCAGCAGCAGACCCTCCCGGGAGAAATACGAGCAGTACTTC,CASSRPSREKYEQYF
.,TRBJ2-2,.,TRBV7-8,TGTGCCAGCAGCCGACAAAGGGGCGGGGAGCTGTTTTTT,CASSRQRGGELFF
TRBD1,TRBJ1-4,.,TRBV2,TGTGCCAGCGGGAGGAGGGGGCCGACTAATGAAAAACTGTTTTTT,CASGRRGPTNEKLFF
TRBD1,TRBJ1-1,.,TRBV9,TGTGCCAGCAGCGTAGGACAGGGGAACACTGAAGCTTTCTTT,CASSVGQGNTEAFF
.,TRBJ1-3,.,TRBV9,TGTGCCAGCAGCGTAGAGCTCCGGACAGCCGGTGGAAACACCATATATTTT,CASSVELRTAGGNTIYF
.,TRBJ2-7,.,TRBV7-2,TGTGCCAGCAGCTCCAGGGTCTGGAGCTCCTACGAGCAGTACTTC,CASSSRVWSSYEQYF
.,TRBJ2-5,.,TRBV9,TGTGCCAGCAGCGGCCCAGGAGAGACCCAGTACTTC,CASSGPGETQYF
.,TRBJ2-7,.,TRBV5-5,TGTGCCAGCAGCTTGGATAGCTATTACTACGAGCAGTACTTC,CASSLDSYYYEQYF
TRBD1,TRBJ1-2,.,TRBV4-2,TGTGCCAGCAGCCAATCACAGGGGGCGCAGGACGGCTACACCTTC,CASSQSQGAQDGYTF
.,TRBJ1-5,.,TRBV30,TGTGCCTGGAGCCCCGGACAAACCAATCAGCCCCAGCATTTT,CAWSPGQTNQPQHF
TRBD1,TRBJ1-4,.,TRBV9,TGTGCCAGCAGCCGGCGACAGGGGGCAACTAATGAAAAACTGTTTTTT,CASSRRQGATNEKLFF
TRBD2,TRBJ2-1,.,TRBV25-1,TGTGCCAGCAGTACTAGCGGGAGGGATGATGAGCAGTTCTTC,CASSTSGRDDEQFF
TRBD2,TRBJ2-1,.,TRBV28,TGTGCCAGCAGTACTAGCGGGAGCTCCTACAATGAGCAGTTCTTC,CASSTSGSSYNEQFF
TRBD1,TRBJ1-1,few,TRBV6-1,TGTGCCAGCAGCTCGGGACAGATGAACACTGAAGCTTTCTTT,CASSSGQMNTEAFF
.,TRBJ2-7,once,TRBV13,TGTGCCAGCAGCTTGGTGGGGGGGCCTACCTACTACGAGCAGTACTTC,CASSLVGGPTYYEQYF
TRBD1,TRBJ2-5,once,TRBV5-1,TGCGCCAGCAGCTTAATACCGGGACAGGGAGCCCAAGAGACCCAGTACTTC,CASSLIPGQGAQETQYF
.,TRBJ2-7,.,TRBV30,TGTGCCTGGGGGCGGGATTCGACCTACGAGCAGTACTTC,CAWGRDSTYEQYF
TRBD1,TRBJ2-7,.,TRBV5-1,TGCGCCAGCAGCTCCGGGACAGTCTCCTACGAGCAGTACTTC,CASSSGTVSYEQYF
.,TRBJ1-4,.,TRBV18,TGTGCCAGCTCACGACAAAAAGGCCAGTTGAATGAAAAACTGTTTTTT,CASSRQKGQLNEKLFF
.,TRBJ1-1,.,TRBV6-5,TGTGCCAGCACCTTACAGGGAGAGGGCACTGAAGCTTTCTTT,CASTLQGEGTEAFF
TRBD1,TRBJ2-5,.,TRBV6-5,TGTGCCAGCATGGTACAGGGGGTCGGGGAAGAGACCCAGTACTTC,CASMVQGVGEETQYF
TRBD1,TRBJ1-1,.,TRBV6-6,TGTGCCAGTCGGAGTGGACAGGGCACTGAAGCTTTCTTT,CASRSGQGTEAFF
.,TRBJ1-5,.,TRBV29-1,TGCAGCGTTGCCGAAGCAAATAGCAATCAGCCCCAGCATTTT,CSVAEANSNQPQHF
TRBD1,TRBJ1-5,.,TRBV30,TGTGCCTGGAGTCCCGGGACAGATCAGCCCCAGCATTTT,CAWSPGTDQPQHF
TRBD1,TRBJ1-1,.,TRBV10-2,TGCGCCAGCAGAGGACAGGGGGCGTCCTGGGGGGACACTGAAGCTTTCTTT,CASRGQGASWGDTEAFF
TRBD1,TRBJ2-1,.,TRBV15,TGTGCCACCAGCAGAGAAGGGACAGCCTACAATGAGCAGTTCTTC,CATSREGTAYNEQFF
TRBD1,TRBJ1-1,.,TRBV29-1,TGCAGCGTACACAGGGGGGCCTCTGAAGCTTTCTTT,CSVHRGASEAFF